This paragraph reports one T cell receptor beta chain. J was trimmed by 9 bases and V by 6 bases; bases with no gene match: 14. Looked up from germline, CDR1 is DFQATT and CDR2 is SNEGSKA (reference sequence). This CDR3 region has 15 residues. This sample is drawn from a study of Graves' ophthalmopathy and Graves' hyperthyroidism. CDR3 regions of TCR beta were amplified from RNA transcripts. Second-round multiplex PCR followed a first-round RT-PCR using HTBI primers. TCRdb re-analysed the multiplex PCR reads in MiXCR, keeping a single row per CDR3 protein. Of roughly 1.1 million distinct CDR3 sequences listed, approximately 35% are singletons.

This sequence originates from an adult man with Graves' hyperthyroidism. V gene TRBV20-1 combines with J gene TRBJ2-2; 9 bases are shared with TRBD1. Sequencing was carried out using peripheral blood or thyroid tissue (not recorded which). The CDR3 here is CSAPGTGRSPRELFF. The CDR3 nucleotides read TGCAGTGCCCCTGGGACAGGGAGAAGCCCCCGGGAGCTGTTTTTT.